These 13 T cell receptor beta chains were all obtained from the same sample, sequenced in a study of identical twins. TCRdb reprocessed the 5' RACE reads via MiXCR and lists one record per CDR3 protein. The sample has hundreds of thousands of distinct CDR3 sequences, approximately 9% seen once. The data also belong to a second study, concerning yellow fever vaccine responses in identical twins.

What was sequenced was PBMCs. The receptors come from a woman younger than 30 in good health.

The chain uses TRBV2 and TRBJ2-2; TRBD2 matches at 14 bases. Germline V gene data show CDR1 as SNHLY and CDR2 as FYNNEI. CDR3 length equals 16 residues. V lost 1 base to trimming and J lost 6 bases; unmatched junction nucleotides: 1. CDR3 protein: CASSEGLAGGPGELFF. CDR3 bases: TGTGCCAGCAGTGAAGGACTAGCGGGGGGGCCCGGGGAGCTGTTTTTT.

V usage is TRBV20-1 and J usage is TRBJ2-1; TRBD2 matches at 11 bases. The CDR3 spans 16 residues. In germline, CDR1 is DFQATT, CDR2 SNEGSKA (reference sequence). Trimming at V came to 4 bases and at J to 5 bases, leaving 10 bases not matched to a gene. The CDR3 sequence: CSATPLSGGVNNEQFF. In DNA, the CDR3 is TGCAGTGCTACCCCCCTTAGCGGGGGGGTGAACAATGAGCAGTTCTTC.

The chain combines TRBV5-1 with TRBJ2-1; tentatively, D is TRBD2 (7 bases). CDR3 size: 18 residues. V lost 3 bases, J lost 0 bases, and 19 bases lay in between. The germline gives CDR1 SGHRS, CDR2 YFSETQ. CDR3 protein: CASSWTARGGTSYNEQFF. CDR3 DNA sequence: TGCGCCAGCAGCTGGACTGCGAGGGGGGGAACCTCCTACAATGAGCAGTTCTTC.

In its sample, this clonotype was seen a few times. The chain has TRBV20-1 and TRBJ2-7; 7 bases line up with TRBD2. This CDR3 contains 16 residues. Per the germline V gene, CDR1 is DFQATT and CDR2 is SNEGSKA (reference sequence). V trimming: 5 bases; J trimming: 7 bases; junction bases outside the gene matches: 20. The CDR3 DNA is TGCAGTGCTGAACGGACCTCGAGGGCGGGAGTTAGTGAGCAGTACTTC. Translated: CSAERTSRAGVSEQYF.

This clonotype was counted a few times. The V and J genes are TRBV7-6 and TRBJ2-3, with 8 bases fitting TRBD2. Germline CDR1 reads SGHVS; CDR2 reads FNYEAQ. V lost 5 bases to trimming and J lost 4 bases; unmatched junction nucleotides: 11. This CDR3 has 16 amino acids. This CDR3 is CASSATGTRFSDTQYF. DNA for the CDR3: TGTGCCAGCAGCGCAACCGGGACTAGGTTTTCAGATACGCAGTATTTT.

The rearrangement links TRBV30 to TRBJ1-5; D gene uncertain. Germline lookup yields CDR1 GTSNPN and CDR2 SVGIG (reference sequence). V lost 4 bases, J lost 11 bases, and 18 bases lay in between. CDR3 length: 13 amino acids. Here the CDR3 DNA reads TGTGCCTGGACCACAAACCCACAAGGTGCCCAGCATTTT. This codes for CAWTTNPQGAQHF.

This clonotype was seen repeatedly, ten times or more. The J gene is TRBJ1-3, the V gene TRBV7-8; D unresolved. The CDR3 contains 13 residues. V gave up 2 bases and J gave up 0 bases, with 2 bases separating them. The germline V gene encodes CDR1 SGHVS and CDR2 FQNEAQ. The CDR3 sequence: CASSLHSGNTIYF. The CDR3 coding sequence is TGTGCCAGCAGCTTACACTCTGGAAACACCATATATTTT.

This clonotype was detected many times. The chain employs TRBV4-3 and TRBJ2-7; TRBD1 agrees at 7 bases. The germline V gene has CDR1 LGHNA and CDR2 YSLEER. The length of the CDR3 is 15 residues. The J segment lost 4 bases and the V segment lost 0 bases, leaving 6 bases of the junction unmatched. For the CDR3, the DNA is TGCGCCAGCAGCCAAGATCGGGGACAGCTTTACGAGCAGTACTTC. Amino acid sequence: CASSQDRGQLYEQYF.

This chain uses TRBV11-2 with TRBJ2-5; a weak D match, TRBD2 (6 bases). Germline V lookup: CDR1 SGHAT, CDR2 FQNNGV. The CDR3 totals 14 residues. V was shortened by 4 bases and J by 3 bases, with 12 bases between the two germline ends. In nucleotides, the CDR3 is TGTGCCAGCAGCTCCCGTTTAGCGGAAGAGACCCAGTACTTC. This encodes CASSSRLAEETQYF.

This chain uses TRBV3-1 with TRBJ1-6; no firm D call. CDR3 length: 14 amino acids. V lost 1 base and J 6 bases, leaving 7 bases between the germline ends. Germline CDR1 is LGHDT and CDR2 is YNNKEL (reference sequence). The DNA for the CDR3 is TGTGCCAGCAGCCAAGTAGCGGGTAATTCACCCCTCCACTTT. This encodes CASSQVAGNSPLHF.

This clonotype was detected a few times. The V gene is TRBV28, the J gene TRBJ2-1, with TRBD2 as a possible D gene (6 bases). The CDR3 totals 16 residues. Germline V gene sequence: CDR1 MDHEN, CDR2 SYDVKM. The germline V and J ends were trimmed by 7 bases and 3 bases, with 19 bases remaining between them. The chain's CDR3 is CASIKSGPGDYNEQFF. The CDR3 region has the DNA TGTGCCAGCATAAAAAGCGGGCCGGGGGACTACAATGAGCAGTTCTTC.

V is TRBV25-1 and J is TRBJ2-7; tentatively, D is TRBD1 or TRBD2 (5 bases each). The CDR3 runs 15 residues. Trimming shortened V by 2 bases and J by 5 bases, and 16 bases separated the two germline ends. The germline V gene has CDR1 MGHDK and CDR2 SYGVNS. CDR3 DNA: TGTGCCAGCAGTGAACCGGGACCCAAGTCCCACGAGCAGTACTTC. Its protein is CASSEPGPKSHEQYF.

This clonotype was picked up a small number of times. The CDR3 loop reads CASSRSRETEAFF. The CDR3 DNA sequence: TGTGCCAGCAGCCGCTCGCGGGAGACTGAAGCTTTCTTT. This chain joins TRBV6-1 and TRBJ1-1; no firm D call. V was cut by 6 bases and J by 5 bases, with 13 bases left in between. The CDR3 loop spans 13 amino acids. Germline V gene lookup returns CDR1 MNHNS and CDR2 SASEGT.